The 14 T cell receptor beta chains below come from one sample, sequenced in a study of blood T cell repertoires in COVID-19. The method was immunoSEQ multiplex PCR; TCRdb's version includes in-frame clones alone and lacks a portion of them. The table shows 65,000 or so clones, with under 90% occurring only once. Sequencing used peripheral blood. The receptors originated from a man over 45 with active COVID-19.

This clone has more than one count but fewer than ten. The rearrangement joins TRBV5-4 to TRBJ2-3; TRBD2 matches 14 bases. The germline gives CDR1 SGHNT, CDR2 YYREEE (reference sequence). The CDR3 spans 18 residues. V lost 2 bases and J lost 0; bases outside the gene matches: 5. The CDR3 here is CASSLGGLAGGSTDTQYF. DNA of the CDR3: TGTGCCAGCAGCTTAGGCGGACTAGCGGGGGGTAGCACAGATACGCAGTATTTT.

CDR3 DNA sequence: TGCGCCAGCAGCTCCTCGAGGGGAGGGGACACCTTC. Amino acid sequence: CASSSSRGGDTF. J is TRBJ1-2 and V is TRBV5-1; D possibly corresponds to TRBD1 (5 bases). Between the trimmed V and J ends, which lost 3 bases and 12 bases, there was a span of 15 bases. The CDR3 totals 12 residues. From germline, CDR1 is SGHRS and CDR2 YFSETQ.

This chain connects TRBV5-1 to TRBJ1-1, with D perhaps TRBD1 (6 bases). V was cut by 0 bases and J by 5 bases, with 14 bases left in between. The germline V gene encodes CDR1 SGHRS and CDR2 YFSETQ. The length of the CDR3 is 15 residues. The CDR3 protein is CASSLEIRGRTEAFF. DNA of the CDR3: TGCGCCAGCAGCTTGGAGATCAGGGGAAGGACTGAAGCTTTCTTT.

As concerns this clone: The junction and the germline gene differ at one end; a read error may be behind it. This sequence joins TRBV6-1 and TRBJ1-5; D uncertain. The CDR3 consists of 14 residues. CDR1 MNHNS and CDR2 SASEGT come from the germline V gene. Here the CDR3 reads CASREGSPHQAQHF. CDR3 sequence (DNA): TGTGCCAGCAGAGAAGGCAGCCCTCATCAGGCCCAGCATTTT.

The CDR3 reads CASSQGTRLAGYYNEQFF. The CDR3 bases are TGCGCCAGCAGCCAGGGCACCCGACTAGCGGGCTACTACAATGAGCAGTTCTTC. The gene calls are TRBV4-1 and TRBJ2-1; 10 nucleotides line up with TRBD2. The germline CDR1 and CDR2 sequences are MGHRA and YSYEKL. The CDR3 has 18 residues. The ends lost 3 bases at V and 3 bases at J; junction bases unmatched: 11.

The chain has TRBV2 and TRBJ2-3; possibly TRBD2 for D (6 bases). The CDR3 sequence is 14 residues long. From germline, CDR1 is SNHLY and CDR2 FYNNEI. V lost 7 bases, J lost 1 base, and 12 bases lay in between. CDR3 residues: CASKEGRRTDTQYF. The CDR3 DNA reads as TGTGCCAGCAAGGAGGGGAGGCGCACAGATACGCAGTATTTT.

This rearrangement joins TRBV19 to TRBJ2-1, with D maybe TRBD2 (5 bases). The germline V gene has CDR1 LNHDA and CDR2 SQIVND (reference sequence). With 7 bases removed from V and 2 bases from J, the gap between germline ends came to 15 bases. The CDR3 consists of 15 residues. For the CDR3, the DNA is TGTGCCAGTATCATAAGAGCGGATACCTACAATGAGCAGTTCTTC. Protein sequence: CASIIRADTYNEQFF.

The chain combines TRBV5-1 with TRBJ1-4, with TRBD1 matching over 8 bases. From germline, CDR1 is SGHRS and CDR2 YFSETQ. The J segment lost 8 bases and the V segment lost 4 bases, leaving 7 bases of the junction unmatched. This CDR3 contains 14 residues. CDR3 coding DNA: TGCGCCAGCAGCGCTAAGGACAGGGACGAAAAACTGTTTTTT. Its translation: CASSAKDRDEKLFF.

The CDR3 bases are TGTGCCAGCAGTGAGGCCAACGTGGGAGGGACCCAGTACTTC. Its translation: CASSEANVGGTQYF. The rearrangement links TRBV6-1 to TRBJ2-5; maybe TRBD2 (6 bases). This CDR3 is 14 amino acids long. Germline lookup yields CDR1 MNHNS and CDR2 SASEGT. Trimming cost V 3 bases and J 7 bases, with 15 bases left between them.

The genes are TRBV7-9 and TRBJ1-3; 8 nucleotides agree with TRBD1. The CDR3 runs to 18 residues. CDR1 is SEHNR, CDR2 FQNEAQ, per germline (reference sequence). V was pared by 4 bases and J by 4 bases, with 15 bases of the junction left unmatched. The DNA of the CDR3 is TGTGCCAGCAGCTCTCCGAGACAGGGGCCTACGAGGGGAAACACCATATATTTT. This sequence encodes CASSSPRQGPTRGNTIYF.

The rearrangement uses TRBV7-2 and TRBJ2-1; 10 bases agree with TRBD2. The CDR3 extends over 18 amino acids. Germline loops: CDR1 SGHTA, CDR2 FQGNSA. Trimming cost V 5 bases and J 5 bases; bases outside gene matches: 15. The CDR3 sequence: CASSPLISGTSANNEQFF. The CDR3, as DNA: TGTGCCAGCAGCCCTCTAATTTCCGGGACTAGCGCCAACAATGAGCAGTTCTTC.

This sequence joins TRBV4-2 and TRBJ2-7; D is uncertain. Trimming shortened V by 1 base and J by 6 bases, and 19 bases separated the two germline ends. This CDR3 is built from 16 residues. The germline V gene has CDR1 LGHNA and CDR2 YNFKEQ. The CDR3 loop is CASSQVVADPPLEQYF. DNA of the CDR3: TGTGCCAGCAGCCAAGTTGTAGCTGATCCCCCCCTCGAGCAGTACTTC.

The chain combines TRBV3-1 (or the pseudogene TRBV3-2) with TRBJ2-6; D gene unclear. The germline V gene has CDR1 LGHDT and CDR2 YNNKEL (reference sequence). V was cut by 4 bases and J by 1 base, with 14 bases left in between. The length of the CDR3 is 17 residues. The CDR3 here is CASSPRRHGSGANVLTF. CDR3 bases: TGTGCCAGCAGCCCCCGACGGCACGGGTCTGGGGCCAACGTCCTGACTTTC.

V is TRBV5-1 and J is TRBJ2-7, with D possibly matching TRBD2 (6 bases). The V end lost 0 bases, the J end lost 3 bases, and 10 bases lay between the germline ends. CDR3 length equals 14 residues. Germline loops: CDR1 SGHRS, CDR2 YFSETQ. The CDR3 DNA follows: TGCGCCAGCAGCTTGGGTAGCGGAAGCTACGAGCAGTACTTC. Encoded protein: CASSLGSGSYEQYF.